The next 12 T cell receptor beta chains were all read from a single sample in a study of blood T cell repertoires in COVID-19. Generated by immunoSEQ multiplex PCR, the TCRdb table keeps only in-frame clones and is missing some. Of roughly 89,000 clones listed, 75% to 85% were seen once; the top ten hold approximately 10%. Source material: peripheral blood. These receptors were obtained from a woman in her sixties or seventies with acute or convalescent COVID-19.

V usage is TRBV15 and J usage is TRBJ1-2; D call uncertain. The CDR3 runs to 14 residues. V gave up 0 bases and J gave up 0 bases, with 5 bases separating them. From germline, CDR1 is LNHNV and CDR2 YYDKDF (reference sequence). In nucleotides, the CDR3 is TGTGCCACCAGCAGAGACCTATCTAACTATGGCTACACCTTC. It translates to CATSRDLSNYGYTF. Combining the CDR3 with reference TRBV15 and TRBJ1-2 gives the whole variable domain DAMVIQNPRYQVTQFGKPVTLSCSQTLNHNVMYWYQQKSSQAPKLLFHYYDKDFNNEADTPDNFQSRRPNTSFCFLDIRSPGLGDTAMYLCATSRDLSNYGYTFGSGTRLTVV.

This clone has more than one count but fewer than ten. The chain carries TRBV7-9 and TRBJ1-2; 7 bases line up with TRBD1. V was pared by 1 base and J by 8 bases, with 7 bases of the junction left unmatched. The CDR3 totals 14 residues. Germline loops: CDR1 SEHNR, CDR2 FQNEAQ (reference sequence). The CDR3 nucleotides read TGTGCCAGCAGCTTAGATATCAGGGGGAAGGGCTACACCTTC. Translating it yields CASSLDIRGKGYTF.

This clone was observed a few times. The V and J genes are TRBV7-5 and TRBJ1-5. TRBV7-5 has pseudogene status. This CDR3 has 18 amino acids. The CDR3 is CVRSRRTSRAYSNQPQHF. In DNA form, the CDR3 reads TGTGTCAGAAGCCGTCGAACCTCGCGAGCTTATAGCAATCAGCCCCAGCATTTT.

The chain has TRBV27 and TRBJ1-1; D call uncertain. The V end lost 6 bases, the J end lost 0 bases, and 14 bases lay between the germline ends. The V gene's germline CDR1 is MNHEY and CDR2 SMNVEV (reference sequence). This CDR3 comprises 15 residues. The CDR3 sequence: CASSPPRGMNTEAFF. In DNA, the CDR3 is TGTGCCAGCAGCCCTCCCCGGGGAATGAACACTGAAGCTTTCTTT.

This clone was seen a handful of times. The chain couples TRBV3-1 (or the pseudogene TRBV3-2) to TRBJ2-1; 12 nucleotides align to TRBD2. The junction had 2 bases not matched to a gene; V was cut back by 3 bases and J by 5 bases. CDR1 is LGHDT and CDR2 is YNNKEL in the germline V gene (reference sequence). This CDR3 has 15 amino acids. CDR3 residues: CASSHRTSGNNEQFF. The CDR3 nucleotides read TGTGCCAGCAGCCACCGGACTAGCGGGAACAATGAGCAGTTCTTC.

The chain couples TRBV20-1 to TRBJ2-3, with TRBD2 identical over 10 bases. Trimming cost V 3 bases and J 8 bases; bases outside gene matches: 11. CDR3 length: 15 amino acids. Germline CDR1 is DFQATT and CDR2 is SNEGSKA (reference sequence). The CDR3 coding sequence is TGCAGTGCTAGTTCTCTAGCGGGGGAGGAGGGTACGCAGTATTTT. It translates to CSASSLAGEEGTQYF.

The chain employs TRBV7-2 and TRBJ1-2; possibly TRBD1 for D (5 bases). The CDR3 extends over 17 amino acids. The V and J ends lost 2 bases and 7 bases respectively, with 23 bases between them. Germline V gives CDR1 SGHTA, CDR2 FQGNSA. For the CDR3, the DNA is TGTGCCAGCAGCTTAACTACAGGCCTGACACACCTATTTGGCTACACCTTC. This codes for CASSLTTGLTHLFGYTF.

For this clone: This sample includes further DNA sequences coding for the same CDR3. The chain combines TRBV7-9 with TRBJ1-4; the match to TRBD1 covers 10 bases. There are 14 residues in the CDR3. CDR1 and CDR2 from the germline V gene are SEHNR and FQNEAQ (reference sequence). Trimming at V came to 6 bases and at J to 5 bases, leaving 3 bases not matched to a gene. The CDR3 DNA reads TGTGCCAGCAGTTCGGGACAGGGGAATGAAAAACTGTTTTTT. Translation gives CASSSGQGNEKLFF.

The chain has TRBV3-1 (or the pseudogene TRBV3-2) and TRBJ1-2; possible D gene TRBD1, 5 bases. Trimming left V 4 bases short and J 4 bases short, with 22 bases between. This CDR3 is 17 amino acids long. CDR1 and CDR2 from the germline V gene are LGHDT and YNNKEL (reference sequence). Written as DNA, the CDR3 is TGTGCCAGCAGCCCCCTTCAAAACAGGAAAACTACCTATGGCTACACCTTC. Translated, it gives CASSPLQNRKTTYGYTF.

This clone was found many times. The V gene is TRBV2, the J gene TRBJ2-1; D perhaps matches TRBD2 (7 bases). Germline V gene lookup returns CDR1 SNHLY and CDR2 FYNNEI. Trimming shortened V by 2 bases and J by 9 bases, and 17 bases separated the two germline ends. CDR3 length: 15 residues. In DNA form, the CDR3 reads TGTGCCAGCAGTGAAAACGGGGGGCCCTACGGTGAGCAGTTCTTC. It yields the protein CASSENGGPYGEQFF.

The chain employs TRBV9 and TRBJ2-3; tentative D call: TRBD2 (5 bases). Germline-derived CDR1 and CDR2 are SGDLS and YYNGEE. The CDR3 spans 13 residues. Trimming left V 0 bases short and J 5 bases short, with 7 bases between. CDR3 coding DNA: TGTGCCAGCAGCGTAGCTAGCCGAGATACGCAGTATTTT. Amino acids: CASSVASRDTQYF.

The chain couples TRBV28 to TRBJ2-7; unclear D gene. Germline CDR1 is MDHEN and CDR2 is SYDVKM. Trimming took off 7 bases at V and 1 base at J, with 11 bases between the two ends. This CDR3 comprises 13 residues. The CDR3: CASTRAPSYEQYF. CDR3 DNA: TGTGCCAGCACAAGAGCCCCTTCCTACGAGCAGTACTTC.